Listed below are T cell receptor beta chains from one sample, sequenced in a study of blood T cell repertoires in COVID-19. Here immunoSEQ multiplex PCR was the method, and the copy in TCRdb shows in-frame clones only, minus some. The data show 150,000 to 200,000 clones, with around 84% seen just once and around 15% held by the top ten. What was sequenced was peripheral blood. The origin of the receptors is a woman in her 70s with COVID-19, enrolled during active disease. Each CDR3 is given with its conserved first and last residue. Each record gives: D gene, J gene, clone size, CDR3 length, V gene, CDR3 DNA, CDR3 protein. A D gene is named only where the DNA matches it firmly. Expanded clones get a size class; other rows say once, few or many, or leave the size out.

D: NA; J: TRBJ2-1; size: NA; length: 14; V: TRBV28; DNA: TGTGCCAGCCTGAGTGCAACCAATTACAATGAGCAGTTCTTC; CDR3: CASLSATNYNEQFF
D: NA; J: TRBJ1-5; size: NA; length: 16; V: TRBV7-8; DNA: TGTGCCAGCAGCTCTACAATAAGGGGCGGCAATCAGCCCCAGCATTTT; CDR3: CASSSTIRGGNQPQHF
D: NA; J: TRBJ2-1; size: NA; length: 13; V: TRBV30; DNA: TGTGCCTGGAGTGTAATGGGAGCGAATGAGCAGTTCTTC; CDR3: CAWSVMGANEQFF
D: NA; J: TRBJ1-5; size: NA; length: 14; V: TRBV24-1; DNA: TGTGCCACCAGTGATTCGACAGTCCCGGGGCCCCAGCATTTT; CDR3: CATSDSTVPGPQHF
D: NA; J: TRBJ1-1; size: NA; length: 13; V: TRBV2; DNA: TGTGCCAGCAGTAAGGGGGGGCTCCTTGAAGCTTTCTTT; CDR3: CASSKGGLLEAFF
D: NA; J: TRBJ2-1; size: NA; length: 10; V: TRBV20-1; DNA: TGCAGTGCTAGTTCGAATGAGCAGTTCTTC; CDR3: CSASSNEQFF
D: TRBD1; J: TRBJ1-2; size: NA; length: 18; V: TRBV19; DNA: TGTGCCAGTAGTCCCTCCCCGGGACAGGGGGCTGCTAACTATGGCTACACCTTC; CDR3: CASSPSPGQGAANYGYTF
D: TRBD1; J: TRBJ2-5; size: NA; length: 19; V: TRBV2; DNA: TGTGCCAGCAGTGAAGTCCTAATCTCCGGGACAGGGGGACAAGAGACCCAGTACTTC; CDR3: CASSEVLISGTGGQETQYF
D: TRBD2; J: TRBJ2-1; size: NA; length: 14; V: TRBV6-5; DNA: TGTGCCAGCAGGGGACTAGCGGGGTACAATGAGCAGTTCTTC; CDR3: CASRGLAGYNEQFF
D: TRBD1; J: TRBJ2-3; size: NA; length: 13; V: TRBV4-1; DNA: TGCGCCAGCCGGGACAGGGATATAGATACGCAGTATTTT; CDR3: CASRDRDIDTQYF
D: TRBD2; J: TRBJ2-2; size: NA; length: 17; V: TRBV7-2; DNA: TGTGCCAGCAGCAACCGCAGGACTAGCGGGAGCACCGGGGAGCTGTTTTTT; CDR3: CASSNRRTSGSTGELFF
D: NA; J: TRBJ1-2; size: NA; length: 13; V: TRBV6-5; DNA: TGTGCCAGCAGCAGGACAGTATACTATGGCTACACCTTC; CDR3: CASSRTVYYGYTF
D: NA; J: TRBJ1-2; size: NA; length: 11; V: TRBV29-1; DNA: TGCAGCGTTCCCGACACCTATGGCTACACCTTC; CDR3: CSVPDTYGYTF
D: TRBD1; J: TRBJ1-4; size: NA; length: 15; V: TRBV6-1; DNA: TGTGCCAGCAGTGAGTGGGACAGGGGGCTTGAAAAACTGTTTTTT; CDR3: CASSEWDRGLEKLFF
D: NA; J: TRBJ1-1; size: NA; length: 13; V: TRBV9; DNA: TGTGCCAGCAGCCCTAACTTGAACACTGAAGCTTTCTTT; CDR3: CASSPNLNTEAFF
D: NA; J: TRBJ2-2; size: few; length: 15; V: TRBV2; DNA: TGTGCCAGCAGTGCTAAAGCATCGGGGACCGGGGAGCTGTTTTTT; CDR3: CASSAKASGTGELFF
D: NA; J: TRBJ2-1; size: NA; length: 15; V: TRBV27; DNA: TGTGCCAGCAGTCCACGGTCTAGCTATGTCGATGAGCAGTTCTTC; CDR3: CASSPRSSYVDEQFF
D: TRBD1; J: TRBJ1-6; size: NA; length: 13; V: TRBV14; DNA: TGTGCCAGCAGCCTGCTTACAGGGGGACCCCTCCACTTT; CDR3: CASSLLTGGPLHF
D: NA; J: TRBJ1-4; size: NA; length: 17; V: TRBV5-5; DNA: TGTGCCAGCAGCCGGTCAGGTTGGACAGCCCATAATGAAAAACTGTTTTTT; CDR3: CASSRSGWTAHNEKLFF
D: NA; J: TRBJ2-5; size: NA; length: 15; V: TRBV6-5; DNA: TGTGCCAGCAGTAGGGCAGGGGGGCCACAAGAGACCCAGTACTTC; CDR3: CASSRAGGPQETQYF
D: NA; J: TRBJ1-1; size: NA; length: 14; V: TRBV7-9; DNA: TGTGCCAGCAGGTCCCTTGTACTGGACACTGAAGCTTTCTTT; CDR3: CASRSLVLDTEAFF
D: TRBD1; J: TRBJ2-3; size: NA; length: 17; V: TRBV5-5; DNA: TGTGCCAGCAGCTGGGAGAGACTCACAGGGGCGTGGGATACGCAGTATTTT; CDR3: CASSWERLTGAWDTQYF
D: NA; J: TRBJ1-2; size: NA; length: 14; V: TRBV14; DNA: TGTGCCAGCAGCCATTTGGGGCCTCACTATGGCTACACCTTC; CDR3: CASSHLGPHYGYTF
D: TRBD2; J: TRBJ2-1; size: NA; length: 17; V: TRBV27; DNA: TGTGCCAGCCAGACGGGGGGACTCCAATCCTCCTACAATGAGCAGTTCTTC; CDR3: CASQTGGLQSSYNEQFF
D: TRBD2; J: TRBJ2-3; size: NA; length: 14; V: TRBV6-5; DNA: TGTGCCAGCAGGGTTGATGGGGGGGCAGATACGCAGTATTTT; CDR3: CASRVDGGADTQYF
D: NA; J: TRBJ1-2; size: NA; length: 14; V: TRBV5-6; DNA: TGTGCCAGCAGCTTGGACACAACAGCCTATGGCTACACCTTC; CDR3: CASSLDTTAYGYTF
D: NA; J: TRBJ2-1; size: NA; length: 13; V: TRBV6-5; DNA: TGTGCCAGCAGTTACGAAGGGGTGGATGAGCAGTTCTTC; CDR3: CASSYEGVDEQFF
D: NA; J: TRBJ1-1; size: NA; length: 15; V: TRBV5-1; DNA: TGCGCCAGCAGAGAAGGGGCAGAATTGAACACTGAAGCTTTCTTT; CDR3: CASREGAELNTEAFF
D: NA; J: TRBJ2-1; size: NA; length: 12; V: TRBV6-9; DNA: TGTGCCAGCAACGCCTACAGGTCTGAGCAGTTCTTC; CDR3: CASNAYRSEQFF
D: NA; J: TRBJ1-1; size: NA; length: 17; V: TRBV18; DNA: TGTGCCAGCTCACCTCGAGGTGGAGGGTGGATGAACACTGAAGCTTTCTTT; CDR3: CASSPRGGGWMNTEAFF
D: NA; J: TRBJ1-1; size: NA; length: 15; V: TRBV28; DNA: TGTGCCAGCAGTTTATGGGGGATCGGGGACACTGAAGCTTTCTTT; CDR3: CASSLWGIGDTEAFF
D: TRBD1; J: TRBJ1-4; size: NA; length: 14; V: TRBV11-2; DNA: TGTGCCAGCAGCTTAGGGACAGGTAGAGAAAAACTGTTTTTT; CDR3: CASSLGTGREKLFF
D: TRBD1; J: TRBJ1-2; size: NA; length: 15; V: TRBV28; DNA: TGTGCCAGCAGTTTGGGTACAGGGGTTGCCTATGGCTACACCTTC; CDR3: CASSLGTGVAYGYTF
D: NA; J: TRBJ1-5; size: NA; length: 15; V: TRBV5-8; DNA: TGTGCCAGCAGCTATACTTTCGACAGGAATCAGCCCCAGCATTTT; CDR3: CASSYTFDRNQPQHF
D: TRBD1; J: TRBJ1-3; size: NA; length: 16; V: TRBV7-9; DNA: TGTGCCAGCAGCTGGGAACAGGGGTACTCTGGAAACACCATATATTTT; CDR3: CASSWEQGYSGNTIYF
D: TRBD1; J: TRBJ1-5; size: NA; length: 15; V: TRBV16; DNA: TGTGCCAGCAGCCAGAGGACAGGAACTAATCAGCCCCAGCATTTT; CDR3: CASSQRTGTNQPQHF
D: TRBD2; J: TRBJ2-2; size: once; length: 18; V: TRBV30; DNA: TGTGCCTGGAGTTTGGGACTAGCGGGATCGATTGGCACCGGGGAGCTGTTTTTT; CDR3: CAWSLGLAGSIGTGELFF
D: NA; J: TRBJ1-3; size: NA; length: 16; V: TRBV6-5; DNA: TGTGCCAGCAGTTTTGAGCCTGCGGCCTCTGGAAACACCATATATTTT; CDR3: CASSFEPAASGNTIYF
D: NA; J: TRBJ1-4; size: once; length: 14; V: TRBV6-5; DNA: TGTGCCAGCTGTACAGGGCCCGACCGCGAAAAACTGTTTTTT; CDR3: CASCTGPDREKLFF
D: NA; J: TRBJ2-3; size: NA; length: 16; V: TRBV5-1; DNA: TGCGCCAGCAGCTTGGAGGGGGCCTCTAGCGAAGATACGCAGTATTTT; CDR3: CASSLEGASSEDTQYF
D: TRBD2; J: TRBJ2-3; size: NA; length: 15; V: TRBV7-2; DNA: TGTGCCAGCAGCTTAATCGGGAGGGCCCCAGATACGCAGTATTTT; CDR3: CASSLIGRAPDTQYF
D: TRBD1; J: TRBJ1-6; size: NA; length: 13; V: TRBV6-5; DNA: TGTGCCACCCGAACAGGGGCTTGGTCACCCCTCCACTTT; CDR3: CATRTGAWSPLHF
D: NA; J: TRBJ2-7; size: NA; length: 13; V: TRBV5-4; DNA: TGTGCCAGCAGCCCGTCTTCCTCCTACGAGCAGTACTTC; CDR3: CASSPSSSYEQYF
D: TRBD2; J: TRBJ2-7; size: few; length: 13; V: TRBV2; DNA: TGTGCCAGCGGTAGCGGGGATGCCTACGAGCAGTACTTC; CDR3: CASGSGDAYEQYF
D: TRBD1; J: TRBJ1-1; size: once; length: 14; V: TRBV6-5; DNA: TGTGCCAGCAGTTCTACAGGGGGAAACACTGAAGCTTTCTTT; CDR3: CASSSTGGNTEAFF
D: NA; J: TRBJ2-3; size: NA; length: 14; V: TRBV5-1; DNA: TGCGCCAGCAGGACAGGTTTCCGCACAGATACGCAGTATTTT; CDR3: CASRTGFRTDTQYF
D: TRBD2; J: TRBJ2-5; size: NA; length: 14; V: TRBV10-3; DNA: TGTGCCATCAGCCCAGCGGGGGGTCAAGAGACCCAGTACTTC; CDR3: CAISPAGGQETQYF
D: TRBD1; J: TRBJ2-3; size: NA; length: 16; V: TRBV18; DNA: TGTGCCAGCTCACCCCGGGACAGGGTTGGCACAGATACGCAGTATTTT; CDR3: CASSPRDRVGTDTQYF
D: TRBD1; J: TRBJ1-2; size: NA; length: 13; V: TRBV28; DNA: TGTGCCAGCAGTCCGGACAGGGGGGTCCGCTACACCTTC; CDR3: CASSPDRGVRYTF
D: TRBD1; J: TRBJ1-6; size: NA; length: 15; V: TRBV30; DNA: TGTGCCTGGAGTAATTCGGACAGGGATAATTCACCCCTCCACTTT; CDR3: CAWSNSDRDNSPLHF
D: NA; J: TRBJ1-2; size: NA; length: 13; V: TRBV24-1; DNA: TGTGCCACCAGTCCCGTCGAGGGAAATGGCTACACCTTC; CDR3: CATSPVEGNGYTF
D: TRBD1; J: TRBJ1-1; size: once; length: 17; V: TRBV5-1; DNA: TGCGCCAGCAGCTTGGCGAGACGGGGGACAGGGGACACTGAAGCTTTCTTT; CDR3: CASSLARRGTGDTEAFF
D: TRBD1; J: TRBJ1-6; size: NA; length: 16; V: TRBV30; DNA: TGTGCCTGGAGTGTAAGGGGGGGACAGGGAGGTTCACCCCTCCACTTT; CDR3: CAWSVRGGQGGSPLHF